This TCR beta chain originates from a study of T cell responses to AZD1222 COVID-19 vaccine. The overall study: Second-dose groups at about 4 or about 12 weeks were pooled. General study results and limits: Receipt of two AZD1222 doses was followed by a rise in Spike-specific TCR breadth and depth.

CDR3 length equals 15 residues. With 4 bases clipped from V and 6 bases from J, the junction kept 9 bases outside the gene matches. Per the germline V gene, CDR1 is LNHDA and CDR2 is SQIVND (reference sequence). Using immunoSEQ multiplex PCR, the repertoire was profiled, and TCRdb retains in-frame clones only, with some absent. This sample carries some 61,000 clones, roughly 87% of them seen once, and the ten largest clones take 15% to 20%. Concerning this clone itself: Its antigen is currently unknown.

The chain uses TRBV19 and TRBJ2-3; 8 nucleotides match TRBD1. The clonotype originates from an adult in good health. Source: peripheral blood, taken on day 0 of AZD1222 vaccination. CDR3 DNA sequence: TGTGCCAGTAGTAGCTTAGACAGGGGTTACGATACGCAGTATTTT. Protein product: CASSSLDRGYDTQYF.